The present T cell receptor beta chain was sequenced within a study of blood T cell repertoires in COVID-19. Looking at the study overall: The origin of the acute and convalescent COVID-19 samples was the United States, Italy and Spain. T cells, B-cell-depleted T cells, or PBMCs supplied cDNA or gDNA.

The CDR3 length is 18 residues. V shed 1 base, J shed 0 bases, and the junction held 11 bases outside the gene matches. CDR1 is SGHTA, CDR2 FQGNSA, per germline. This clone appeared a few times. In the original workflow: It was from reference gene primer amplification that nucleated cell counts were estimated. Sequencing was performed with immunoSEQ multiplex PCR; in TCRdb, only in-frame clones are kept and a portion is missing. That table furnishes V, J and clone size, whereas the DNA furnished D and trimming. The sample carries under 75,000 clones, 85% to 90% recorded once. The sample comprised peripheral blood. The sequence came from a woman aged 80 or over with active COVID-19. The rearrangement joins TRBV7-2 to TRBJ2-7; 8 nucleotides match TRBD2. The CDR3 spells CASSLGGRGGPRSYEQYF. The CDR3 nucleotides are TGTGCCAGCAGCTTAGGGGGCCGGGGGGGTCCCCGCTCCTACGAGCAGTACTTC.